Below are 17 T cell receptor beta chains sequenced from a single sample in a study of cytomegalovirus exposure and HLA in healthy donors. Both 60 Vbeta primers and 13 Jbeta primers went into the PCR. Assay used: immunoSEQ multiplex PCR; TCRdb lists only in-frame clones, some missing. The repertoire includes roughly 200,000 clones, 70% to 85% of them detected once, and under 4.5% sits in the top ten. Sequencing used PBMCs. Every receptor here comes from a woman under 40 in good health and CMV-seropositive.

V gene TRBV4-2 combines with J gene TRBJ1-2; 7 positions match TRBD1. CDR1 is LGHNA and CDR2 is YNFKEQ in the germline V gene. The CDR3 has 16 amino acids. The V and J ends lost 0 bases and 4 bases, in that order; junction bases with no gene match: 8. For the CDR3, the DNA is TGTGCCAGCAGCCAAGATGGAACAGGGGTGGTCTATGGCTACACCTTC. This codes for CASSQDGTGVVYGYTF.

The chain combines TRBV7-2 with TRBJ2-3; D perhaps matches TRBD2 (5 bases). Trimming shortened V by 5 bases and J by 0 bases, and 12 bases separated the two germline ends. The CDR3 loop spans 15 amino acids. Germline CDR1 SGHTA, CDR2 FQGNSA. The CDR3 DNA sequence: TGTGCCAGCAGCCTAGATTGGGAGAGCACAGATACGCAGTATTTT. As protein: CASSLDWESTDTQYF.

Written as DNA, the CDR3 is TGTGCCAGCAGCTTAGGTACTAGCGGGAGCCCCTCGACAGATACGCAGTATTTT. This translates into CASSLGTSGSPSTDTQYF. The genes are TRBV7-9 and TRBJ2-3; TRBD2 agrees at 11 bases. Germline assignment: CDR1 SEHNR and CDR2 FQNEAQ (reference sequence). The ends lost 1 base at V and 3 bases at J; junction bases unmatched: 9. The CDR3 loop spans 18 amino acids. Looking up the rest from reference TRBV7-9 and TRBJ2-3 gives the full variable domain: DTGVSQNPRHKITKRGQNVTFRCDPISEHNRLYWYRQTLGQGPEFLTYFQNEAQLEKSRLLSDRFSAERPKGSFSTLEIQRTEQGDSAMYLCASSLGTSGSPSTDTQYFGPGTRLTVL.

The CDR3 protein is CASSIGGGYGYTF. CDR3 DNA: TGTGCCAGCAGCATTGGGGGGGGCTATGGCTACACCTTC. The chain has TRBV7-2 and TRBJ1-2, with a possible D match to TRBD1 (5 bases). This CDR3 has 13 residues. V lost 5 bases and J lost 4, with 11 bases in between. CDR1 and CDR2 (germline): SGHTA, FQGNSA.

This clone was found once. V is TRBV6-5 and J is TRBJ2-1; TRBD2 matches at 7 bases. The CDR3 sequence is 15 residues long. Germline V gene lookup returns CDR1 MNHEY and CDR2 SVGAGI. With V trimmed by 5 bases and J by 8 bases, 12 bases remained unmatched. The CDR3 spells CASSTPELAAYEQFF. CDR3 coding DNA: TGTGCCAGCAGTACGCCCGAGCTAGCGGCTTATGAGCAGTTCTTC.

The CDR3 DNA sequence: TGCGCCAGCAGCCAAGTGGCGGTGCCGAGCTCCTACAATGAGCAGTTCTTC. As protein: CASSQVAVPSSYNEQFF. The V gene is TRBV4-1, the J gene TRBJ2-1; D remains unclear. In germline, CDR1 is MGHRA, CDR2 YSYEKL. This CDR3 is built from 17 residues. The V end lost 1 base, the J end lost 0 bases, and 13 bases lay between the germline ends.

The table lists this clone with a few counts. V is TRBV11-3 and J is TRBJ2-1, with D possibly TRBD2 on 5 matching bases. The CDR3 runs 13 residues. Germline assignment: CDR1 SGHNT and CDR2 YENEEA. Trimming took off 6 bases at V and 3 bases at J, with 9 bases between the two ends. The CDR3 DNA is TGTGCCAGCAGAATCCGGGACTACAATGAGCAGTTCTTC. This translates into CASRIRDYNEQFF.

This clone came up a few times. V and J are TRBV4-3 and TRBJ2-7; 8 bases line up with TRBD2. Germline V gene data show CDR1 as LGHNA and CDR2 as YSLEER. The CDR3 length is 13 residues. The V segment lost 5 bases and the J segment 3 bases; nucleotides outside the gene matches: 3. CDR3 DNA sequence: TGCGCCAGCAGCTACACTAGCGGCTACGAGCAGTACTTC. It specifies CASSYTSGYEQYF.

CDR3 in DNA: TGTGCCAGCAGCGCGACGACAGGGGGCGATACCGGGGAGCTGTTTTTT. The encoded protein is CASSATTGGDTGELFF. The chain recombines TRBV9 with TRBJ2-2; 10 bases align to TRBD1. This CDR3 is built from 16 residues. Germline V lookup: CDR1 SGDLS, CDR2 YYNGEE. V gave up 3 bases and J gave up 5 bases; unmatched junction bases: 7.

The CDR3 DNA is TGTGCCAGCAGCTTGGGGGACAGGGTATATACCGGGGAGCTGTTTTTT. It is translated as CASSLGDRVYTGELFF. This rearrangement joins TRBV5-6 to TRBJ2-2, with TRBD1 matching 9 bases. The CDR3 contains 16 residues. Germline V gene lookup returns CDR1 SGHDT and CDR2 YYEEEE. V was pared by 0 bases and J by 5 bases, with 5 bases of the junction left unmatched.

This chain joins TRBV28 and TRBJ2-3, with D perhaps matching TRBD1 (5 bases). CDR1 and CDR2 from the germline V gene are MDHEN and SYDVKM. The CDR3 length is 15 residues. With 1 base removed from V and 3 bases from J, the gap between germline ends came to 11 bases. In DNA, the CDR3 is TGTGCCAGCAGTTTATCGGGCAGGGCGACAGATACGCAGTATTTT. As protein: CASSLSGRATDTQYF.

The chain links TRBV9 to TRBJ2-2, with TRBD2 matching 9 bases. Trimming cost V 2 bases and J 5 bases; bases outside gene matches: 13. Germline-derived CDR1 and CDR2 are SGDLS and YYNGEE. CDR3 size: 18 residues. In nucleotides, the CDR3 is TGTGCCAGCAGCGTCCTTAGCGGGGGCGCCGCGGGAACCGGGGAGCTGTTTTTT. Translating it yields CASSVLSGGAAGTGELFF.

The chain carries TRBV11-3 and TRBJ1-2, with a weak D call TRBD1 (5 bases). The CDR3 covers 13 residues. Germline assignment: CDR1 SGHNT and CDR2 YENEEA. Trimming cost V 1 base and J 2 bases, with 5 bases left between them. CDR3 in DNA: TGTGCCAGCAGCTTAGGACAGAACTATGGCTACACCTTC. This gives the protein CASSLGQNYGYTF.

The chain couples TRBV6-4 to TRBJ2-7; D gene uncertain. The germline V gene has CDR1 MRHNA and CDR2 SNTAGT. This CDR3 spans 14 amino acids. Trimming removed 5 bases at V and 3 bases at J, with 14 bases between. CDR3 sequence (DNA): TGTGCCAGCAGTCGACGGTTCGGAGACTACGAGCAGTACTTC. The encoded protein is CASSRRFGDYEQYF.

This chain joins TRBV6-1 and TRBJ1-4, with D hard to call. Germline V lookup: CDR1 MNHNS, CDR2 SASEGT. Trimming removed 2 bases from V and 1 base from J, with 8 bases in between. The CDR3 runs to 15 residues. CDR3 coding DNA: TGTGCCAGCAGTGAATCAGGAAGAACTAATGAAAAACTGTTTTTT. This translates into CASSESGRTNEKLFF.

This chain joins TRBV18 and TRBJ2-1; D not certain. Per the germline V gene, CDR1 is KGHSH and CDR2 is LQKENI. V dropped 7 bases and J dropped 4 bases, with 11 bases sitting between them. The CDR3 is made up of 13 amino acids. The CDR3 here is CASFEDTYNEQFF. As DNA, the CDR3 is TGTGCCAGCTTCGAAGACACGTACAATGAGCAGTTCTTC.

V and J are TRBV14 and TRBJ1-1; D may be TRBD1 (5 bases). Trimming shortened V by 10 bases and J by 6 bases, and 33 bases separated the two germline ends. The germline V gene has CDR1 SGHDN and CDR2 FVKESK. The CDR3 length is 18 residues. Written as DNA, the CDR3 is TGTGCCATCCCTTCACTGGGGGGTAGAGGGCTAGAGTCACCTGAAGCTTTCTTT. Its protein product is CAIPSLGGRGLESPEAFF.